The present entry profiles one T cell receptor (beta chain) with its context. Sequenced by immunoSEQ multiplex PCR; TCRdb stores in-frame clones only, minus some. The sample records hundreds of thousands of clones, around 90% being singletons. This sample was taken from a study of blood T cell repertoires in COVID-19. The germline V gene has CDR1 SGDLS and CDR2 YYNGEE. V gave up 4 bases and J gave up 1 base, with 12 bases separating them. The CDR3 totals 14 residues. Sample: PBMCs or T cells enriched from blood (not recorded which). This TCR came from a woman younger than 35 with acute COVID-19. The chain uses TRBV9 and TRBJ2-7; a weak D match, TRBD2 (6 bases). CDR3 DNA sequence: TGTGCCAGCAGCCCCTGGGGGGATTCCTACGAGCAGTACTTC. Translated: CASSPWGDSYEQYF.